This TCR beta chain came from a study of patients and donors after allogeneic stem cell transplantation. This clonotype was seen a few times. TCRdb passed the RT-PCR reads through MiXCR, listing each CDR3 protein once. Among about 8,300 distinct CDR3 sequences listed, around a tenth were seen once. CDR1 and CDR2 (germline): DFQATT, SNEGSKA (reference sequence). Trimming took 0 bases from V and 6 from J; bases not matched to a gene: 11. The CDR3 spans 16 residues. The source material was blood, either unsorted or a sorted T cell fraction (not recorded which). The chain employs TRBV20-1 and TRBJ2-3, with 8 bases matching TRBD2. The sequence derives from a human donor who was either an allogeneic HSCT recipient or a stem cell or donor lymphocyte infusion donor (not recorded which). It is not recorded whose cells these are; they may come from a transplant donor. As DNA, the CDR3 is TGCAGTGCTAGAGATAGTATCGCGGGGGGTCGTGATACGCAGTATTTT. Amino acid sequence: CSARDSIAGGRDTQYF.